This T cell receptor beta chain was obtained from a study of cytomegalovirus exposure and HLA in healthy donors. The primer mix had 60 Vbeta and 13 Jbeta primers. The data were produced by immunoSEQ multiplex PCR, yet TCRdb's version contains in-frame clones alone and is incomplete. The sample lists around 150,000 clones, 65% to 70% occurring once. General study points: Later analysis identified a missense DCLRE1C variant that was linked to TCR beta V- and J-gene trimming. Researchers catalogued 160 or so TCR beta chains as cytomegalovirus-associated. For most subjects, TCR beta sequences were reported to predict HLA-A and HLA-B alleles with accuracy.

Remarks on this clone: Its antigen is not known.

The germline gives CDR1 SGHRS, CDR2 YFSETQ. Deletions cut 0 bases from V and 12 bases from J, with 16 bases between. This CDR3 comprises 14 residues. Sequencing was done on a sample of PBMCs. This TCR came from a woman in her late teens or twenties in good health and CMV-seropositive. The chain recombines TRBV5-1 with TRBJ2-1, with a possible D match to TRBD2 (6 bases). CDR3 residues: CASSLGGAGPTQFF. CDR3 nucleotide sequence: TGCGCCAGCAGCTTGGGAGGGGCGGGGCCTACGCAGTTCTTC.